A single sample gave rise to the 5 T cell receptor beta chains below, sequenced in a study of T cells in Graves' hyperthyroidism and ophthalmopathy. What was amplified from RNA transcripts were TCR beta CDR3 regions. RT-PCR in the first round (using the HTBI primer set) targeted the TCR CDR3. TCRdb fed the multiplex PCR reads into MiXCR, producing one record per CDR3 protein. This repertoire shows about 620,000 distinct CDR3 sequences, about a sixth found once; its top ten account for approximately 3.9%. Sequenced input: blood. These receptors were taken from a woman aged 25 to 39 with Graves' hyperthyroidism.

In this sample, this clonotype turned up a few times. The J gene is TRBJ1-6, the V gene TRBV20-1, with TRBD1 identical over 8 bases. The CDR3 is 15 residues long. Germline CDR1 is DFQATT and CDR2 is SNEGSKA (reference sequence). V dropped 6 bases and J dropped 0; count of bases not matched to a gene: 4. The CDR3 nucleotides are TGCAGTGCGCCCGGACAGGGCTCCTATAATTCACCCCTCCACTTT. It specifies CSAPGQGSYNSPLHF.

In this sample, this clonotype turned up a few times. This chain joins TRBV2 and TRBJ2-5, with TRBD2 matching 11 bases. The CDR3 has 21 residues. V shed 7 bases and J 3 bases; nucleotides not matched to a gene: 25. Germline V gene data show CDR1 as SNHLY and CDR2 as FYNNEI. DNA of the CDR3: TGTGCCAGCACTACGGGGATTCTAGCGGGAGGACCGGTGAAACATAAAGAGACCCAGTACTTC. The encoded protein is CASTTGILAGGPVKHKETQYF.

This clonotype came up many times. This chain uses TRBV28 with TRBJ2-7; 8 bases map to TRBD2. This CDR3 region has 13 residues. CDR1 is MDHEN and CDR2 is SYDVKM in the germline V gene. V gave up 5 bases and J gave up 4 bases; unmatched junction bases: 4. CDR3 in amino acids: CASSPGGLYEQYF. The CDR3 DNA reads as TGTGCCAGCAGTCCGGGAGGGTTATACGAGCAGTACTTC.

Comments on this clonotype: Just one base apart from a much larger clone, this may be a read error. The V call is TRBV11-2, the J call TRBJ2-1; 8 bases align to TRBD1. CDR3 size: 15 residues. Germline values: CDR1 SGHAT, CDR2 FQNNGV. V lost 5 bases to trimming and J lost 9 bases; unmatched junction nucleotides: 12. CDR3 loop: CASSHSGTGLSEQFF. The CDR3 bases are TGTGCCAGCAGCCATTCCGGGACAGGTTTGAGTGAGCAGTTCTTC.

The chain carries TRBV18 and TRBJ2-5; 9 nucleotides match TRBD1. Germline lookup yields CDR1 KGHSH and CDR2 LQKENI. Unmatched junction bases numbered 5, after V lost 2 bases and J lost 4 bases. This CDR3 region has 15 residues. CDR3 coding DNA: TGTGCCAGCTCACCAAGGGGACAGGGTCCAGAGACCCAGTACTTC. This encodes CASSPRGQGPETQYF.